Described below is a single T cell receptor (beta chain) sequence and its context. This record belongs to a study of blood T cell repertoires in COVID-19. Looking at the study overall: From T cells, B-cell-depleted T cells, or PBMCs came the material, which was cDNA or gDNA.

With V trimmed by 0 bases and J by 5 bases, 2 bases remained unmatched. The CDR3 has 15 residues. Germline loops: CDR1 SGHRS, CDR2 YFSETQ. Repertoires were generated with immunoSEQ multiplex PCR, while TCRdb's copy carries only in-frame clones and drops some. This repertoire shows fewer than 200,000 clones, around 87% found once; its top ten account for roughly 2.6%. The rearrangement links TRBV5-1 to TRBJ1-5; 10 bases map to TRBD1. The specimen sequenced was peripheral blood. The sequence came from a man aged 35 to 55 with active or convalescent COVID-19. The CDR3 sequence: CASSLGGTGDQPQHF. CDR3 coding DNA: TGCGCCAGCAGCTTGGGGGGGACAGGGGATCAGCCCCAGCATTTT.